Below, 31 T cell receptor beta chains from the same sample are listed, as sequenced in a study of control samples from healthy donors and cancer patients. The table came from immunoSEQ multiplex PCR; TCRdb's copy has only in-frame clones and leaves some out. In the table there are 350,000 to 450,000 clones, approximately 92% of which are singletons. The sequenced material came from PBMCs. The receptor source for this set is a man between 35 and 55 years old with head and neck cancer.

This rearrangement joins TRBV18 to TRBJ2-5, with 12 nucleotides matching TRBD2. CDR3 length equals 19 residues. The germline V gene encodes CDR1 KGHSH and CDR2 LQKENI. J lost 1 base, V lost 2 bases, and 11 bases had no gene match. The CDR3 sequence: CASSPWRLAGGYSQETQYF. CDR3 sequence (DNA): TGTGCCAGCTCACCATGGCGTCTAGCGGGGGGGTACTCCCAAGAGACCCAGTACTTC. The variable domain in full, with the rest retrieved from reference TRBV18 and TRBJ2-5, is NAGVMQNPRHLVRRRGQEARLRCSPMKGHSHVYWYRQLPEEGLKFMVYLQKENIIDESGMPKERFSAEFPKEGPSILRIQQVVRGDSAAYFCASSPWRLAGGYSQETQYFGPGTRLLVL.

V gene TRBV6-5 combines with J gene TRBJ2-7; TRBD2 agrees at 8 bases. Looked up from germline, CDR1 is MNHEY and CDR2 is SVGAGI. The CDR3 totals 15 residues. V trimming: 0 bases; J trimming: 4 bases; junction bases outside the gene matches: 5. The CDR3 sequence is CASSYSTLAAYEQYF. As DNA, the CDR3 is TGTGCCAGCAGTTACTCGACACTAGCGGCTTACGAGCAGTACTTC.

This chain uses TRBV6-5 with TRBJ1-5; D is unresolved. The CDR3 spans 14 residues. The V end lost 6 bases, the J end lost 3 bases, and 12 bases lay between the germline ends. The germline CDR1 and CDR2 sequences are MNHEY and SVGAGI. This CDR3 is CASRGYGVNQPQHF. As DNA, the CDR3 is TGTGCCAGCAGGGGGTATGGGGTCAATCAGCCCCAGCATTTT.

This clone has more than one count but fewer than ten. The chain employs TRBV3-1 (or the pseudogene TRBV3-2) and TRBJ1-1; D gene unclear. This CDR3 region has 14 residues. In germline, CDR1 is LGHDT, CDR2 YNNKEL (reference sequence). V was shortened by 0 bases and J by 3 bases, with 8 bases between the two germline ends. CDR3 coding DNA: TGTGCCAGCAGCCAAGATTGGAGGGACACTGAAGCTTTCTTT. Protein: CASSQDWRDTEAFF.

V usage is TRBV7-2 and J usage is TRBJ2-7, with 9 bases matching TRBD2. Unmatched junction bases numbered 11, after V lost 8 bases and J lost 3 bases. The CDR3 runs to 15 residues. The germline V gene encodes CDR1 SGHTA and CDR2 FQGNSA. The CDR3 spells CASQRGGGALYEQYF. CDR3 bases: TGTGCCAGCCAAAGGGGCGGGGGGGCTCTCTACGAGCAGTACTTC.

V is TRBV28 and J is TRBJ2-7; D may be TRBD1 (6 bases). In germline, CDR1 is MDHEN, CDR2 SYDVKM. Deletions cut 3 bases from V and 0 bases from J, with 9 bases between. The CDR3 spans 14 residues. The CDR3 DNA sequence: TGTGCCAGCAGTTTCCAGGGGAGCTCCTACGAGCAGTACTTC. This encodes CASSFQGSSYEQYF.

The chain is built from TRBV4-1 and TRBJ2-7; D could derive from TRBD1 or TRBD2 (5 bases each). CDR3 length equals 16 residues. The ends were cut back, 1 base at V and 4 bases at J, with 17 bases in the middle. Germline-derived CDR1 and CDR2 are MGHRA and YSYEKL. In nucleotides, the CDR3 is TGCGCCAGCAGCCAAGCTGATCGGGACGTGGGGTACGAGCAGTACTTC. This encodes CASSQADRDVGYEQYF.

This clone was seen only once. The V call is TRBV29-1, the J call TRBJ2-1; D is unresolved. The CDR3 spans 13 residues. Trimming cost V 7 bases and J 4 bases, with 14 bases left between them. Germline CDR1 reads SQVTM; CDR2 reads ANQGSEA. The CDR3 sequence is CSAGSPLYNEQFF. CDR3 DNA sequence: TGCAGCGCGGGCTCCCCCTTATACAATGAGCAGTTCTTC.

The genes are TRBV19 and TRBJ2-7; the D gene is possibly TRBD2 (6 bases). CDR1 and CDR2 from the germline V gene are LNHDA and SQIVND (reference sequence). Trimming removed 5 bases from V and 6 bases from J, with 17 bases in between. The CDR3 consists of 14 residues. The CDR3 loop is CASSPLVIGGEQYF. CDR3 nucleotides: TGTGCCAGTAGTCCTTTAGTCATCGGGGGCGAGCAGTACTTC. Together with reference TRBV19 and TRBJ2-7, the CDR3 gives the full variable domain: DGGITQSPKYLFRKEGQNVTLSCEQNLNHDAMYWYRQDPGQGLRLIYYSQIVNDFQKGDIAEGYSVSREKKESFPLTVTSAQKNPTAFYLCASSPLVIGGEQYFGPGTRLTVT.

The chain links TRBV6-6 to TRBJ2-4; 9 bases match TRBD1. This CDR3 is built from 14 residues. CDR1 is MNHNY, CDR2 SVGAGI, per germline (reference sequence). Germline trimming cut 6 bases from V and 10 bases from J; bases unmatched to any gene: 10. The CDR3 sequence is CASSHRQGVGIQYF. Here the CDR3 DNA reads TGTGCCAGCAGCCACAGACAGGGGGTAGGAATTCAGTACTTC.

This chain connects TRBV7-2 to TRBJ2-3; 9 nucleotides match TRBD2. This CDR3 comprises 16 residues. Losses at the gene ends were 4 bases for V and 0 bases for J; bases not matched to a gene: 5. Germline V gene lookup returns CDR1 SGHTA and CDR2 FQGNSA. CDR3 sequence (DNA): TGTGCCAGCAGCTCCTGGACTAGCGCTAGCACAGATACGCAGTATTTT. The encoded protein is CASSSWTSASTDTQYF. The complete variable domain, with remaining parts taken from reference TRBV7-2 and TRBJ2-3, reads GAGVSQSPSNKVTEKGKDVELRCDPISGHTALYWYRQSLGQGLEFLIYFQGNSAPDKSGLPSDRFSAERTGGSVSTLTIQRTQQEDSAVYLCASSSWTSASTDTQYFGPGTRLTVL.

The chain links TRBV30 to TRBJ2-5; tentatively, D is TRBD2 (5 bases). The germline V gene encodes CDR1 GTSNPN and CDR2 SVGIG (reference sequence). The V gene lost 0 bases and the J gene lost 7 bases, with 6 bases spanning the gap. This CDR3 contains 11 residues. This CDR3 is CAWSVRGTQYF. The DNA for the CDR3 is TGTGCCTGGAGTGTACGGGGGACCCAGTACTTC.

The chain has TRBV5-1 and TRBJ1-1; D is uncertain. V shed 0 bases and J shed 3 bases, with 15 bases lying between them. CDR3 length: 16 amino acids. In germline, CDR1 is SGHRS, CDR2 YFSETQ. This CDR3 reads CASSLGTGSWDTEAFF. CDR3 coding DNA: TGCGCCAGCAGCTTGGGGACGGGGTCCTGGGACACTGAAGCTTTCTTT. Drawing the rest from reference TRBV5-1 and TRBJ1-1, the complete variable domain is KAGVTQTPRYLIKTRGQQVTLSCSPISGHRSVSWYQQTPGQGLQFLFEYFSETQRNKGNFPGRFSGRQFSNSRSEMNVSTLELGDSALYLCASSLGTGSWDTEAFFGQGTRLTVV.

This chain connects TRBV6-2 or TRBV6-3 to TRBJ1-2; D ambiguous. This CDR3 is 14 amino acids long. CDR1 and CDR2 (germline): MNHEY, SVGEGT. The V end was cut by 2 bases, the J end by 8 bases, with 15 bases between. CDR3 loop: CASSYALREGGYTF. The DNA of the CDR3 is TGTGCCAGCAGTTACGCCTTAAGAGAGGGAGGCTACACCTTC.

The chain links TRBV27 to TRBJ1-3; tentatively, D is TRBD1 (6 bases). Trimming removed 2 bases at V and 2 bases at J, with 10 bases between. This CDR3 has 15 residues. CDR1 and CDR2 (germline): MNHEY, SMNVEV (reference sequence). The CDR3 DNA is TGTGCCAGCAGTTTAACAGGGCCAACTGGAAACACCATATATTTT. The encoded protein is CASSLTGPTGNTIYF.

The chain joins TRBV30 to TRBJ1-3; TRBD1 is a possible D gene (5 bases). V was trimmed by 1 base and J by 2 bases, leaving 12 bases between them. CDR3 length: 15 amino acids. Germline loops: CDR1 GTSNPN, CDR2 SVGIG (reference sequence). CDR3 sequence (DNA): TGTGCCTGGAGTGATAGGGGTATAGCTGGAAACACCATATATTTT. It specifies CAWSDRGIAGNTIYF.

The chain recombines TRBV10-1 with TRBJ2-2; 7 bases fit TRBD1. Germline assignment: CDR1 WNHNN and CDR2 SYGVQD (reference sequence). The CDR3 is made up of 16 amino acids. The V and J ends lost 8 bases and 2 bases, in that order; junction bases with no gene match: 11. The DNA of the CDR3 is TGCGCCAGCGGATCCGGGACAGACCTTAACACCGGGGAGCTGTTTTTT. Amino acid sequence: CASGSGTDLNTGELFF.

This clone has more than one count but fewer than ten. For the CDR3, the DNA is TGTGCCAGCTCCCATCGCGGGAGCTCTGGGGCCAACGTCCTGACTTTC. Its translation is CASSHRGSSGANVLTF. The chain employs TRBV13 and TRBJ2-6, with 7 bases aligning to TRBD2. With 8 bases clipped from V and 0 bases from J, the junction kept 7 bases outside the gene matches. Germline CDR1 PRHDT, CDR2 FYEKMQ (reference sequence). The CDR3 is 16 residues long.

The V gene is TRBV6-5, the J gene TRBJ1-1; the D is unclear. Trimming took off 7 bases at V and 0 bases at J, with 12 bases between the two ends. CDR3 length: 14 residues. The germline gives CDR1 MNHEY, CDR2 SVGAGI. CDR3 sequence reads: CASTQEGMNTEAFF. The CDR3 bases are TGTGCCAGCACCCAGGAAGGGATGAACACTGAAGCTTTCTTT.

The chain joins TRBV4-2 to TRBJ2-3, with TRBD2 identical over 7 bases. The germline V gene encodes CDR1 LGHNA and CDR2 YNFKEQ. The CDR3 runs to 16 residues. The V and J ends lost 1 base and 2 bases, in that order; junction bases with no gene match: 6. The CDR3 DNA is TGTGCCAGCAGCCAAGGAGGGCTAGCGGCCACAGATACGCAGTATTTT. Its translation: CASSQGGLAATDTQYF.

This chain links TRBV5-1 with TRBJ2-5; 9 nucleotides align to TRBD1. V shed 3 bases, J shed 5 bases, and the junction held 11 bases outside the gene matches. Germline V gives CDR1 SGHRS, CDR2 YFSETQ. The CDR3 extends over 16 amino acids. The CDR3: CASSSPTGGVMETQYF. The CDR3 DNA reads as TGCGCCAGCAGCTCGCCCACAGGGGGCGTGATGGAGACCCAGTACTTC.

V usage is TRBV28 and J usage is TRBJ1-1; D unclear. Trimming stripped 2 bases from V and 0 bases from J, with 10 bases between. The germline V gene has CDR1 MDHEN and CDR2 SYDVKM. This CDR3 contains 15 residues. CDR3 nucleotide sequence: TGTGCCAGCAGTTTAAGGAGTGCGGTGAACACTGAAGCTTTCTTT. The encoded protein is CASSLRSAVNTEAFF.

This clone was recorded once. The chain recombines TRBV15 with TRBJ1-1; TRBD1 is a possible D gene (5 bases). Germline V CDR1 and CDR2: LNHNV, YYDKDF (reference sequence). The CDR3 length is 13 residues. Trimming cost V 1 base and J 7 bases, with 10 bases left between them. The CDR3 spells CATSRARVGEAFF. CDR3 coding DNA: TGTGCCACCAGCAGAGCCAGGGTGGGTGAAGCTTTCTTT. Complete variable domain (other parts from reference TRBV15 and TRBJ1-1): DAMVIQNPRYQVTQFGKPVTLSCSQTLNHNVMYWYQQKSSQAPKLLFHYYDKDFNNEADTPDNFQSRRPNTSFCFLDIRSPGLGDTAMYLCATSRARVGEAFFGQGTRLTVV.

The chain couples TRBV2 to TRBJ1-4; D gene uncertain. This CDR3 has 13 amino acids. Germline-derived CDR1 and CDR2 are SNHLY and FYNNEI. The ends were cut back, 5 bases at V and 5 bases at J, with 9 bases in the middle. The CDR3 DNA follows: TGTGCCAGCAGTCGTCGGCCGAATGAAAAACTGTTTTTT. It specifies CASSRRPNEKLFF.

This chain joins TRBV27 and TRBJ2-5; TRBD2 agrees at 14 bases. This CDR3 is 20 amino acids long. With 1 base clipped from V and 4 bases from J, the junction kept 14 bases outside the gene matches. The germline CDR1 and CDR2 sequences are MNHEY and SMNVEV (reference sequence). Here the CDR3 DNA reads TGTGCCAGCAGTTTATACGGCGGGACTAGCGGGAGCCCGAGGTTAGAGACCCAGTACTTC. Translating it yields CASSLYGGTSGSPRLETQYF.

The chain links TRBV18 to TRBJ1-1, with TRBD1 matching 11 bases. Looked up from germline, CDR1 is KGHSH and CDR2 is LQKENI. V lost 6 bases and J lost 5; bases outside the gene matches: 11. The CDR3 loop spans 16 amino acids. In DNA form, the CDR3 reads TGTGCCAGCTCCCGCGGCGGACAGGGGGCGCGAACTGAAGCTTTCTTT. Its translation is CASSRGGQGARTEAFF.

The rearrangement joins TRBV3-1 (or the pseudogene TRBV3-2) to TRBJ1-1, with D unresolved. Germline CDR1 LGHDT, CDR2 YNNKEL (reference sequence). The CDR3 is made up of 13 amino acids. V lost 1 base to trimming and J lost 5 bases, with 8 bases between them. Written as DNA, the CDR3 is TGTGCCAGCAGCCAAGTGAGGAGGACTGAAGCTTTCTTT. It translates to CASSQVRRTEAFF.

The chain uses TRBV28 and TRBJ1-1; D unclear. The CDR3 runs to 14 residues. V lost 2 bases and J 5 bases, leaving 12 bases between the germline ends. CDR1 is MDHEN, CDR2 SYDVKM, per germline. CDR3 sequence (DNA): TGTGCCAGCAGTTTAGTGGGGTTGGGGACTGAAGCTTTCTTT. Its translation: CASSLVGLGTEAFF.

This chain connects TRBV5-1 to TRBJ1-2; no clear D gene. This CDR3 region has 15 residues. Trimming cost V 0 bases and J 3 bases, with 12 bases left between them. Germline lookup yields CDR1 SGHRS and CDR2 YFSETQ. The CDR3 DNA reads TGCGCCAGCAGCTTGGCCGGAGAACAACACTATGGCTACACCTTC. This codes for CASSLAGEQHYGYTF.

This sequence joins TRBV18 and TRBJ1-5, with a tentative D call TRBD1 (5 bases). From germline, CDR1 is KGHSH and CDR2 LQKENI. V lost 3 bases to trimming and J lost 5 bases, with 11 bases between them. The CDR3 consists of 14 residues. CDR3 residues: CASSPRSTDQPQHF. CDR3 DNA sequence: TGTGCCAGCTCACCGCGGTCGACAGATCAGCCCCAGCATTTT.

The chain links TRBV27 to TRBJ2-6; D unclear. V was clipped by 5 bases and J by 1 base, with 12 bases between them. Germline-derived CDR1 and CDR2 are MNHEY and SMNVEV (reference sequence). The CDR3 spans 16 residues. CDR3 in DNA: TGTGCCAGCAGTCCACTACGTGTTTCTGGGGCCAACGTCCTGACTTTC. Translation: CASSPLRVSGANVLTF.